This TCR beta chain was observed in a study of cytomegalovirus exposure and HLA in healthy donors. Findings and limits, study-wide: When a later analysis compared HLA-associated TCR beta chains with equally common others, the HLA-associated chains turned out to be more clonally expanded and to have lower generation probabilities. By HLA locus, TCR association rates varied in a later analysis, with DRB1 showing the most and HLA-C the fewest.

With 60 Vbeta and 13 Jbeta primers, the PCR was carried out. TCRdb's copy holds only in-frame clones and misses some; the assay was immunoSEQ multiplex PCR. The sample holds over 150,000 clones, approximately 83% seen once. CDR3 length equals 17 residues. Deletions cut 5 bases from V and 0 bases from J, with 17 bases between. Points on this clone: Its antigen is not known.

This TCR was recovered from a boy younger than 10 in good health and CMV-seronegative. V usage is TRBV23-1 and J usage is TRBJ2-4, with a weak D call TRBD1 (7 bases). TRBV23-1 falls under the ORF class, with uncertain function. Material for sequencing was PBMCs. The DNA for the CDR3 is TGCGCCAGCAGTTGGGGGGACAGACTTATAGCCAAAAACATTCAGTACTTC. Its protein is CASSWGDRLIAKNIQYF.